The 28 T cell receptor beta chains below were found in one sample sequenced in a study of neurological immune-mediated disorders. TCRdb ran MiXCR on the 5' RACE reads and lists one entry per CDR3 protein. The profile shows tens of thousands of distinct CDR3 sequences, just under 4% of them singletons. What was sequenced was CD4+ T cells from blood. The receptors come from a woman in her 40s with multiple sclerosis.

This clonotype was seen at least ten times. This chain connects TRBV20-1 to TRBJ1-5; D uncertain. Germline loops: CDR1 DFQATT, CDR2 SNEGSKA (reference sequence). CDR3 length equals 15 residues. With 0 bases removed from V and 2 bases from J, the gap between germline ends came to 11 bases. The CDR3 loop reads CSARDRVEGNQPQHF. DNA of the CDR3: TGCAGTGCTAGAGATCGGGTCGAGGGCAATCAGCCCCAGCATTTT.

The chain is built from TRBV5-1 and TRBJ1-2; 8 bases fit TRBD1. Per the germline V gene, CDR1 is SGHRS and CDR2 is YFSETQ. The V segment lost 4 bases and the J segment 4 bases; nucleotides outside the gene matches: 6. The CDR3 has 14 amino acids. CDR3 bases: TGCGCCAGCAGCCTGACAGGGGAGGTCTATGGCTACACCTTC. It codes for CASSLTGEVYGYTF.

This clonotype was observed many times. The rearrangement links TRBV5-1 to TRBJ2-7, with unresolved D. V was cut by 7 bases and J by 5 bases, with 13 bases left in between. The V gene's germline CDR1 is SGHRS and CDR2 YFSETQ. The length of the CDR3 is 12 residues. The DNA for the CDR3 is TGCGCCAGCCGCCTCGAGGCGGACGAGCAGTACTTC. Translating gives CASRLEADEQYF.

This clonotype was picked up many times. This sequence joins TRBV5-1 and TRBJ2-3; 11 bases agree with TRBD2. The CDR3 consists of 17 residues. J was trimmed by 1 base and V by 4 bases; bases with no gene match: 8. Per germline, CDR1 SGHRS and CDR2 YFSETQ. In nucleotides, the CDR3 is TGCGCCAGCAGCCGGAACCCGGGACTAGCGGGCACAGATACGCAGTATTTT. Protein: CASSRNPGLAGTDTQYF. Looking up the rest from reference TRBV5-1 and TRBJ2-3 gives the full variable domain: KAGVTQTPRYLIKTRGQQVTLSCSPISGHRSVSWYQQTPGQGLQFLFEYFSETQRNKGNFPGRFSGRQFSNSRSEMNVSTLELGDSALYLCASSRNPGLAGTDTQYFGPGTRLTVL.

This clonotype was detected many times. This chain uses TRBV19 with TRBJ2-3, with D tentatively TRBD1 or TRBD2 (5 bases each). This CDR3 is 15 amino acids long. CDR1 and CDR2 from the germline V gene are LNHDA and SQIVND (reference sequence). V shed 4 bases and J shed 0 bases, with 11 bases lying between them. CDR3 residues: CASSTGTESTDTQYF. In DNA, the CDR3 is TGTGCCAGTAGTACTGGGACGGAAAGCACAGATACGCAGTATTTT.

At least ten counts were recorded for this clonotype. The chain uses TRBV3-1 and TRBJ2-7, with 11 bases aligning to TRBD1. The CDR3 has 14 amino acids. CDR1 is LGHDT and CDR2 is YNNKEL in the germline V gene (reference sequence). J gave up 6 bases and V 1 base, and 2 bases lay outside the gene matches. The CDR3 DNA sequence: TGTGCCAGCAGCCAAGCGGGACAGGGGGGCGAGCAGTACTTC. This codes for CASSQAGQGGEQYF.

There are many counts of this clonotype. The rearrangement uses TRBV6-6 and TRBJ2-1; D not resolved. V lost 7 bases to trimming and J lost 7 bases, with 11 bases between them. The CDR3 covers 12 residues. Looked up from germline, CDR1 is MNHNY and CDR2 is SVGAGI (reference sequence). CDR3 in amino acids: CASTFSRNEQFF. DNA of the CDR3: TGTGCCAGCACCTTTTCTAGGAATGAGCAGTTCTTC.

This clonotype was observed many times. The chain recombines TRBV4-1 with TRBJ1-5; TRBD1 matches at 9 bases. CDR1 is MGHRA, CDR2 YSYEKL, per germline. The V and J ends lost 3 bases and 6 bases, in that order; junction bases with no gene match: 6. The CDR3 contains 15 residues. CDR3 sequence: CASSQGQGPIQPQHF. CDR3 coding DNA: TGCGCCAGCAGCCAGGGACAGGGACCCATTCAGCCCCAGCATTTT.

Ten or more counts support this clonotype. The chain carries TRBV18 and TRBJ1-1, with D uncertain. Germline V lookup: CDR1 KGHSH, CDR2 LQKENI. CDR3 length: 13 amino acids. The V end lost 2 bases, the J end lost 1 base, and 5 bases lay between the germline ends. CDR3 coding DNA: TGTGCCAGCTCACCAAGCGGGAACACTGAAGCTTTCTTT. Translation: CASSPSGNTEAFF.

This clonotype was recorded at least ten times. This chain uses TRBV4-1 with TRBJ2-2; D is uncertain. CDR3 length: 13 residues. Trimming cost V 1 base and J 5 bases, with 5 bases left between them. The germline V gene has CDR1 MGHRA and CDR2 YSYEKL. DNA for the CDR3: TGCGCCAGCAGCCAAGGTGGGACCGGGGAGCTGTTTTTT. Its protein is CASSQGGTGELFF.

There are many counts of this clonotype. This rearrangement joins TRBV5-5 to TRBJ1-1, with D hard to call. V lost 2 bases, J lost 6 bases, and 11 bases lay in between. This CDR3 is built from 13 residues. Germline CDR1 and CDR2: SGHKS and YYEKEE (reference sequence). The DNA of the CDR3 is TGTGCCAGCAGCTTTTACGTATCTTCTGAAGCTTTCTTT. Amino acid sequence: CASSFYVSSEAFF.

This clonotype was counted many times. This chain uses TRBV12-3 or TRBV12-4 with TRBJ1-2; D remains ambiguous. Trimming took 2 bases from V and 2 from J, leaving 0 bases between them. The CDR3 runs 11 residues. CDR3 residues: CASSLNYGYTF. The CDR3 bases are TGTGCCAGCAGTTTAAACTATGGCTACACCTTC.

Many counts were recorded for this clonotype. The rearrangement uses TRBV15 and TRBJ2-5; TRBD1 or TRBD2 may be the D gene (6 bases each). V lost 7 bases to trimming and J lost 4 bases, with 16 bases between them. This CDR3 contains 14 residues. The V gene's germline CDR1 is LNHNV and CDR2 YYDKDF (reference sequence). This CDR3 is CATNSIGGLETQYF. In DNA, the CDR3 is TGTGCCACCAACTCAATCGGGGGCCTAGAGACCCAGTACTTC.

This clonotype was seen only a few times. The rearrangement joins TRBV20-1 to TRBJ2-5; possibly TRBD1 for D (6 bases). The CDR3 totals 13 residues. V lost 3 bases, J lost 0 bases, and 8 bases lay in between. Germline V gives CDR1 DFQATT, CDR2 SNEGSKA (reference sequence). CDR3 loop: CSASQGYQETQYF. CDR3 nucleotides: TGCAGTGCTAGCCAGGGGTACCAAGAGACCCAGTACTTC.

This clonotype was seen ten or more times. V usage is TRBV4-1 and J usage is TRBJ2-3, with 12 bases identical to TRBD2. The germline V gene encodes CDR1 MGHRA and CDR2 YSYEKL. V shed 4 bases and J 4 bases; nucleotides not matched to a gene: 6. This CDR3 is built from 16 residues. The CDR3 loop reads CASSLASGGAADTQYF. CDR3 nucleotide sequence: TGCGCCAGCAGCCTTGCTAGCGGGGGGGCCGCAGATACGCAGTATTTT.

This clonotype was seen ten or more times. The chain has TRBV4-2 and TRBJ1-1, with D hard to call. The germline V and J ends were trimmed by 0 bases and 4 bases, with 6 bases remaining between them. CDR1 is LGHNA, CDR2 YNFKEQ, per germline. The CDR3 covers 13 residues. In nucleotides, the CDR3 is TGTGCCAGCAGCCAAGATCATGGCACTGAAGCTTTCTTT. This sequence encodes CASSQDHGTEAFF.

This clonotype has ten or more counts. The V and J genes are TRBV5-5 and TRBJ2-3; D possibly uses TRBD1 or TRBD2 (5 bases each). Between the trimmed V and J ends, which lost 4 bases and 2 bases, there was a span of 11 bases. Looked up from germline, CDR1 is SGHKS and CDR2 is YYEKEE (reference sequence). The CDR3 is made up of 14 amino acids. DNA of the CDR3: TGTGCCAGCAGCCCCGGGGCCAACACAGATACGCAGTATTTT. It encodes CASSPGANTDTQYF.

In this sample, this clonotype turned up many times. This chain connects TRBV5-1 to TRBJ1-2; 8 nucleotides line up with TRBD1. Looked up from germline, CDR1 is SGHRS and CDR2 is YFSETQ. The CDR3 extends over 16 amino acids. The ends lost 4 bases at V and 6 bases at J; junction bases unmatched: 14. The CDR3 sequence is CASSPRQGYGIDGYTF. CDR3 DNA sequence: TGCGCCAGCAGCCCACGACAGGGGTATGGCATCGATGGCTACACCTTC.

This clonotype was seen ten or more times. The chain couples TRBV5-1 to TRBJ1-6; D not certain. Trimming pared 2 bases from V and 7 bases from J, leaving 10 bases between. This CDR3 spans 14 amino acids. Germline CDR1 is SGHRS and CDR2 is YFSETQ. CDR3 nucleotide sequence: TGCGCCAGCAGCTTTGCCGGGTCAAATTCACCCCTCCACTTT. Encoded protein: CASSFAGSNSPLHF.

This clonotype has ten or more counts. The chain couples TRBV10-3 to TRBJ2-5; 7 nucleotides align to TRBD2. The CDR3 runs to 13 residues. Germline values: CDR1 ENHRY, CDR2 SYGVKD. V was clipped by 6 bases and J by 2 bases; unmatched bases: 3. CDR3 nucleotides: TGTGCCATCAGCTTTAGCGGGCAAGAGACCCAGTACTTC. This encodes CAISFSGQETQYF.

This clonotype was seen at least ten times. The gene calls are TRBV5-1 and TRBJ2-3, with 12 bases fitting TRBD2. The CDR3 totals 15 residues. CDR1 SGHRS and CDR2 YFSETQ come from the germline V gene. The V gene end was trimmed by 2 bases and the J gene end by 6 bases; junction bases not matched to a gene: 4. In nucleotides, the CDR3 is TGCGCCAGCAGCTTTGGACTAGCGGGGTTTGATACGCAGTATTTT. Its protein product is CASSFGLAGFDTQYF.

Many counts were recorded for this clonotype. The chain is built from TRBV9 and TRBJ1-2; D remains ambiguous. Trimming left V 0 bases short and J 3 bases short, with 12 bases between. This CDR3 is built from 15 residues. Germline CDR1 reads SGDLS; CDR2 reads YYNGEE. The CDR3 DNA reads as TGTGCCAGCAGCGTAGCTTGGGAAGCGGACTATGGCTACACCTTC. Its protein product is CASSVAWEADYGYTF.

At least ten counts were recorded for this clonotype. V usage is TRBV2 and J usage is TRBJ2-1; 7 positions agree with TRBD1. CDR3 length equals 13 residues. CDR1 is SNHLY and CDR2 is FYNNEI in the germline V gene. V was pared by 9 bases and J by 7 bases, with 9 bases of the junction left unmatched. In DNA form, the CDR3 reads TGTGCCAGTCTTACAGGGGTGGGTAATGAGCAGTTCTTC. It specifies CASLTGVGNEQFF.

The genes are TRBV10-2 and TRBJ2-6; TRBD1 might be the D (6 bases). This CDR3 is 13 amino acids long. Trimming removed 7 bases from V and 4 bases from J, with 8 bases in between. Per the germline V gene, CDR1 is WSHSY and CDR2 is SAAADI. The CDR3 DNA reads TGCGCCAGCACCGGACAGGGGGCCAACGTCCTGACTTTC. Protein product: CASTGQGANVLTF.

Many counts were recorded for this clonotype. The chain uses TRBV3-1 and TRBJ1-5; D not certain. CDR1 LGHDT and CDR2 YNNKEL come from the germline V gene (reference sequence). The CDR3 runs to 15 residues. V shed 0 bases and J shed 2 bases, with 8 bases lying between them. The chain's CDR3 is CASSQDWSGNQPQHF. In DNA form, the CDR3 reads TGTGCCAGCAGCCAAGATTGGAGCGGCAATCAGCCCCAGCATTTT.

This clonotype was seen repeatedly, ten times or more. The chain links TRBV5-1 to TRBJ1-1; D call uncertain. V lost 4 bases to trimming and J lost 4 bases, with 14 bases between them. The germline V gene has CDR1 SGHRS and CDR2 YFSETQ. CDR3 length: 14 residues. Here the CDR3 reads CASSVDGAFTEAFF. CDR3 DNA: TGCGCCAGCAGCGTGGACGGAGCCTTCACTGAAGCTTTCTTT.

This clonotype was counted ten times or more. The rearrangement uses TRBV2 and TRBJ2-1; D is unresolved. Trimming pared 8 bases from V and 6 bases from J, leaving 14 bases between. In germline, CDR1 is SNHLY, CDR2 FYNNEI. CDR3 length: 13 amino acids. DNA of the CDR3: TGTGCCAGCGTAACCGCGGTGGGCAATGAGCAGTTCTTC. Translating gives CASVTAVGNEQFF.

Within the sample, this clonotype is medium-sized (0.01 to 0.1%). This chain joins TRBV5-1 and TRBJ2-7, with D possibly being TRBD1 (5 bases). In germline, CDR1 is SGHRS, CDR2 YFSETQ. V lost 0 bases and J 5 bases, leaving 24 bases between the germline ends. The CDR3 extends over 18 amino acids. CDR3 loop: CASSLVMGAAAGKDEQYF. In DNA form, the CDR3 reads TGCGCCAGCAGCTTGGTGATGGGCGCGGCGGCAGGGAAAGACGAGCAGTACTTC.